These T cell receptor beta chains were read from a single sample in a study of blood T cell repertoires in COVID-19. Profiled with immunoSEQ multiplex PCR; TCRdb holds only in-frame clones, not every one. The sample lists under 95,000 clones, approximately 80% seen once, with roughly 2.2% in the top ten. The source material was peripheral blood. The receptors originated from a woman between 65 and 79 years old with acute or convalescent COVID-19. The CDR3 runs from the conserved cysteine through the conserved F or W. Fields, in order: V gene, J gene, clone size, D gene, CDR3 protein, CDR3 DNA. D genes are given only for firm matches. Expanded clones get a size class; other rows say once, few or many, or leave the size out.

V: TRBV18; J: TRBJ2-2; size: NA; D: TRBD2; CDR3: CASSPRVAGANTGELFF; DNA: TGTGCCAGCTCACCGAGGGTAGCGGGAGCGAACACCGGGGAGCTGTTTTTT
V: TRBV7-9; J: TRBJ1-3; size: NA; D: TRBD1; CDR3: CASSPGQSGNTIYF; DNA: TGTGCCAGCAGCCCGGGACAGTCTGGAAACACCATATATTTT
V: TRBV7-8; J: TRBJ1-2; size: NA; D: NA; CDR3: CASSAPGQINYGYTF; DNA: TGTGCCAGCAGCGCCCCAGGCCAAATCAATTATGGCTACACCTTC
V: TRBV27; J: TRBJ2-7; size: few; D: NA; CDR3: CASSSQGSYEQYF; DNA: TGTGCCAGCAGTTCTCAGGGCTCCTACGAGCAGTACTTC
V: TRBV5-1; J: TRBJ1-1; size: NA; D: TRBD1; CDR3: CASSLGGTANTEAFF; DNA: TGCGCCAGCAGCTTGGGCGGGACAGCTAACACTGAAGCTTTCTTT
V: TRBV19; J: TRBJ2-2; size: NA; D: NA; CDR3: CASTRGLDTGELFF; DNA: TGTGCCAGTACCAGGGGATTGGACACCGGGGAGCTGTTTTTT
V: TRBV9; J: TRBJ2-3; size: once; D: NA; CDR3: CASSVDDRGYTQYF; DNA: TGTGCCAGCAGCGTAGATGACCGAGGATATACGCAGTATTTT
V: TRBV7-3; J: TRBJ1-1; size: once; D: TRBD1; CDR3: CASSATGTGDEAFF; DNA: TGTGCCAGCAGCGCTACCGGGACAGGGGATGAAGCTTTCTTT
V: TRBV4-2; J: TRBJ2-7; size: NA; D: NA; CDR3: CASSQESSSYEQYF; DNA: TGTGCCAGCAGCCAAGAATCGTCTTCCTACGAGCAGTACTTC
V: TRBV19; J: TRBJ1-4; size: NA; D: NA; CDR3: CASLGAQEKLFF; DNA: TGTGCCAGTCTTGGGGCTCAGGAAAAACTGTTTTTT
V: TRBV9; J: TRBJ1-1; size: NA; D: TRBD1; CDR3: CASSVDRGANTEAFF; DNA: TGTGCCAGCAGCGTAGACAGGGGCGCCAACACTGAAGCTTTCTTT
V: TRBV6-4; J: TRBJ1-5; size: few; D: TRBD1; CDR3: CASSWDSDNQPQHF; DNA: TGTGCCAGCAGTTGGGACAGTGACAATCAGCCCCAGCATTTT
V: TRBV5-1; J: TRBJ2-5; size: NA; D: NA; CDR3: CASSPATGRGRETQYF; DNA: TGCGCCAGCAGCCCGGCGACAGGGAGAGGGAGGGAGACCCAGTACTTC
V: TRBV5-1; J: TRBJ1-4; size: NA; D: NA; CDR3: CASSLWRPDEKLFF; DNA: TGCGCCAGCAGCTTGTGGAGGCCGGATGAAAAACTGTTTTTT
V: TRBV5-8; J: TRBJ1-1; size: NA; D: NA; CDR3: CASSFKNTEAFF; DNA: TGTGCCAGCAGCTTCAAAAACACTGAAGCTTTCTTT
V: TRBV18; J: TRBJ2-7; size: NA; D: TRBD1; CDR3: CASSRTGTGDREQYF; DNA: TGTGCCAGCTCACGAACCGGGACAGGGGATCGCGAGCAGTACTTC
V: TRBV11-3; J: TRBJ1-1; size: NA; D: NA; CDR3: CASSSRMNTEAFF; DNA: TGTGCCAGCAGCTCGAGGATGAACACTGAAGCTTTCTTT
V: TRBV18; J: TRBJ2-1; size: once; D: TRBD1; CDR3: CASSRTGDLYNEQFF; DNA: TGTGCCAGCTCACGAACAGGGGACCTCTACAATGAGCAGTTCTTC
V: TRBV29-1; J: TRBJ2-1; size: NA; D: TRBD2; CDR3: CSVDGRYNEQFF; DNA: TGCAGCGTTGACGGGAGGTACAATGAGCAGTTCTTC
V: TRBV4-1; J: TRBJ1-5; size: few; D: TRBD1; CDR3: CASSRSGQAESNQPQHF; DNA: TGCGCCAGCAGCCGCTCGGGACAGGCGGAGAGCAATCAGCCCCAGCATTTT
V: TRBV11-3; J: TRBJ2-1; size: NA; D: NA; CDR3: CASSLYSGNEQFF; DNA: TGTGCCAGCAGCTTATATTCGGGCAATGAGCAGTTCTTC
V: TRBV11-2; J: TRBJ1-4; size: NA; D: NA; CDR3: CASSLGMSPRGEKLFF; DNA: TGTGCCAGCAGCTTAGGGATGTCACCCCGGGGAGAAAAACTGTTTTTT
V: TRBV4-1; J: TRBJ1-6; size: NA; D: NA; CDR3: CASSQGRGAASPLHF; DNA: TGCGCCAGCAGCCAAGGTCGTGGGGCTGCATCACCCCTCCACTTT
V: TRBV10-3; J: TRBJ2-1; size: NA; D: TRBD1; CDR3: CATRDRGIFDEQFF; DNA: TGTGCCACCCGAGACAGGGGGATTTTTGATGAGCAGTTCTTC
V: TRBV24-1; J: TRBJ2-7; size: NA; D: TRBD2; CDR3: CATSDNSGGAYEQYF; DNA: TGTGCCACCAGTGATAATAGCGGGGGGGCTTACGAGCAGTACTTC
V: TRBV5-5; J: TRBJ1-1; size: NA; D: NA; CDR3: CASSFVGAKGTEAFF; DNA: TGTGCCAGCAGCTTCGTAGGGGCTAAGGGCACTGAAGCTTTCTTT
V: TRBV7-2; J: TRBJ2-7; size: NA; D: TRBD1; CDR3: CASSASRDRVTYEQYF; DNA: TGTGCCAGCAGCGCCTCGAGGGACAGGGTGACCTACGAGCAGTACTTC
V: TRBV5-6; J: TRBJ1-6; size: NA; D: NA; CDR3: CASSLDRASYNSPLHF; DNA: TGTGCCAGCAGCCTGGACCGTGCGAGCTATAATTCACCCCTCCACTTT
V: TRBV5-1; J: TRBJ1-4; size: NA; D: NA; CDR3: CASSLVSGATNEKLFF; DNA: TGCGCCAGCAGCTTGGTATCCGGGGCAACTAATGAAAAACTGTTTTTT
V: TRBV5-1; J: TRBJ2-3; size: few; D: NA; CDR3: CASSSDWELTQYF; DNA: TGCGCCAGCAGCTCGGATTGGGAGCTTACGCAGTATTTT
V: TRBV14; J: TRBJ2-5; size: NA; D: TRBD1; CDR3: CASSTGTEETQYF; DNA: TGTGCCAGCAGTACCGGGACAGAAGAGACCCAGTACTTC
V: TRBV2; J: TRBJ1-2; size: NA; D: NA; CDR3: CASSERTGANYGYTF; DNA: TGTGCCAGCAGCGAACGGACGGGGGCTAACTATGGCTACACCTTC
V: TRBV2; J: TRBJ1-5; size: NA; D: TRBD1; CDR3: CASSEARDRGLDF; DNA: TGTGCCAGCAGTGAAGCTAGGGACAGGGGGTTGGATTTT
V: TRBV7-9; J: TRBJ1-2; size: few; D: NA; CDR3: CASGKRDGGGYTF; DNA: TGTGCCAGCGGCAAAAGGGATGGAGGTGGCTACACCTTC
V: TRBV7-3; J: TRBJ1-5; size: NA; D: NA; CDR3: CASSFGSNQPQHF; DNA: TGTGCCAGCAGCTTTGGCAGCAATCAGCCCCAGCATTTT
V: TRBV7-9; J: TRBJ1-1; size: NA; D: TRBD1; CDR3: CASTHDRGQRTEAFF; DNA: TGTGCCAGCACCCACGACAGGGGGCAGAGAACTGAAGCTTTCTTT
V: TRBV5-6; J: TRBJ2-5; size: NA; D: NA; CDR3: CASTLLRGETQYF; DNA: TGTGCCAGCACCCTATTAAGGGGGGAGACCCAGTACTTC
V: TRBV14; J: TRBJ2-7; size: NA; D: TRBD1; CDR3: CASSPQNRGGDEQYF; DNA: TGTGCCAGCAGCCCCCAAAATAGAGGGGGCGACGAGCAGTACTTC
V: TRBV5-4; J: TRBJ2-7; size: NA; D: TRBD1; CDR3: CASSLYTGGVSYEQYF; DNA: TGTGCCAGCAGCTTGTATACAGGGGGTGTATCCTACGAGCAGTACTTC
V: TRBV9; J: TRBJ1-2; size: NA; D: NA; CDR3: CASSPQGIGANYGYTF; DNA: TGTGCCAGCAGCCCCCAGGGGATCGGAGCTAACTATGGCTACACCTTC
V: TRBV3-1/TRBV3-2; J: TRBJ2-1; size: NA; D: TRBD2; CDR3: CASSHGGGARNEQFF; DNA: TGTGCCAGCAGCCACGGCGGGGGGGCTCGGAATGAGCAGTTCTTC
V: TRBV5-4; J: TRBJ1-6; size: NA; D: TRBD1; CDR3: CASRRGQGDSPLHF; DNA: TGTGCCAGCAGACGTGGACAGGGTGACTCACCCCTCCACTTT
V: TRBV30; J: TRBJ2-5; size: NA; D: NA; CDR3: CAWSVRSQETQYF; DNA: TGTGCCTGGAGTGTGCGTAGCCAAGAGACCCAGTACTTC
V: TRBV14; J: TRBJ2-7; size: NA; D: TRBD1; CDR3: CASSPEGQGGSYEQYF; DNA: TGTGCCAGCAGCCCCGAGGGACAGGGGGGTTCCTACGAGCAGTACTTC
V: TRBV2; J: TRBJ1-6; size: NA; D: NA; CDR3: CASSDFVQVGSPLHF; DNA: TGTGCCAGCAGTGATTTCGTACAGGTGGGGTCACCCCTCCACTTT
V: TRBV25-1; J: TRBJ1-1; size: NA; D: NA; CDR3: CASSHPEAGDTEAFF; DNA: TGTGCCAGCAGTCACCCCGAGGCGGGGGACACTGAAGCTTTCTTT
V: TRBV11-3; J: TRBJ2-5; size: NA; D: NA; CDR3: CASSPGQMGPETQYF; DNA: TGTGCCAGCAGCCCCGGACAAATGGGTCCGGAGACCCAGTACTTC
V: TRBV5-1; J: TRBJ2-3; size: NA; D: NA; CDR3: CASSLAADTQYF; DNA: TGCGCCAGCAGCTTGGCCGCAGATACGCAGTATTTT
V: TRBV7-9; J: TRBJ1-2; size: NA; D: NA; CDR3: CASGDRLYGYTF; DNA: TGTGCCAGCGGAGACAGGTTGTATGGCTACACCTTC
V: TRBV6-5; J: TRBJ1-2; size: NA; D: TRBD1; CDR3: CASSLQGLDGYTF; DNA: TGTGCCAGCAGCCTACAGGGGCTGGACGGCTACACCTTC
V: TRBV11-2; J: TRBJ2-7; size: NA; D: TRBD2; CDR3: CASSKRGVYYEQYF; DNA: TGTGCCAGCAGCAAGCGGGGGGTGTACTACGAGCAGTACTTC